This T cell receptor (beta chain) was captured by sequencing in a study of molecular identifiers for immune sequencing clone quantification. In its sample, this clonotype was seen many times. Every naive CD8 library was made from between roughly 17,000 and 1,100,000 sorted cells with 10%, 30% or 50% RNA. Trimming shortened V by 3 bases and J by 2 bases, and 8 bases separated the two germline ends. There are 13 residues in the CDR3. Looked up from germline, CDR1 is MDHEN and CDR2 is SYDVKM. Methods described previously, with TCR primers listed, were used for bulk TCR libraries. TCRdb re-called the PCR reads through MiXCR, storing one row per CDR3 protein. The sample records some 680,000 distinct CDR3 sequences, 25% being singletons.

The sample comprised naive CD8+ T cells from blood, with Jurkat cell RNA spiked in. Regarding subset: FACS-sorted CD8+CD4-CCR7+CD45RA+ naive T cells. This rearrangement joins TRBV28 to TRBJ2-7, with D uncertain. This receptor was taken from a human donor in good health. Some libraries in this study had Jurkat cell RNA spiked in. The CDR3 is CASSLGWAYEQYF. In nucleotides, the CDR3 is TGTGCCAGCAGTTTGGGTTGGGCCTACGAGCAGTACTTC.